A single sample is the source of the 12 T cell receptor beta chains below, sequenced in a study of OX40 agonist ivuxolimab in advanced cancers. Here immunoSEQ multiplex PCR was the method, and the copy in TCRdb shows in-frame clones only, minus some. The repertoire has 100,000 or so clones, roughly 88% of them found once; the top ten carry around 0.71%. This material consisted of CD4+ or CD8+ T cells sorted from blood, taken in a trial of the OX40 agonist ivuxolimab. The receptors originated from an adult with an advanced solid tumor such as melanoma, head and neck, liver or kidney cancer.

V is TRBV18 and J is TRBJ1-1, with TRBD1 identical over 8 bases. J lost 7 bases, V lost 4 bases, and 5 bases had no gene match. The CDR3 extends over 13 amino acids. Germline assignment: CDR1 KGHSH and CDR2 LQKENI. The CDR3 sequence is CASSQTGGGEAFF. The CDR3 region has the DNA TGTGCCAGCTCACAAACAGGGGGAGGTGAAGCTTTCTTT.

The chain has TRBV5-1 and TRBJ1-5; D possibly corresponds to TRBD1 (5 bases). The germline gives CDR1 SGHRS, CDR2 YFSETQ. This CDR3 has 15 residues. V was cut by 0 bases and J by 3 bases, with 10 bases left in between. Written as DNA, the CDR3 is TGCGCCAGCAGCTTGGGGGACGCTTACAATCAGCCCCAGCATTTT. Encoded protein: CASSLGDAYNQPQHF.

The rearrangement links TRBV6-5 to TRBJ2-7; 9 bases are shared with TRBD1. Germline lookup yields CDR1 MNHEY and CDR2 SVGAGI. This CDR3 is built from 15 residues. Unmatched junction bases numbered 6, after V lost 6 bases and J lost 0 bases. The CDR3: CASRTGTGPSYEQYF. CDR3 nucleotide sequence: TGTGCCAGCAGAACCGGGACAGGGCCCTCCTACGAGCAGTACTTC.

This clone has only one observation. CDR3 region: CASSLGASQNSGNTIYF. The CDR3 region has the DNA TGCGCCAGCAGCTTGGGAGCATCGCAAAACTCTGGAAACACCATATATTTT. V and J are TRBV5-1 and TRBJ1-3; D not certain. The CDR3 is made up of 17 amino acids. Trimming removed 0 bases from V and 0 bases from J, with 13 bases in between. CDR1 and CDR2 (germline): SGHRS, YFSETQ.

V usage is TRBV15 and J usage is TRBJ2-5; 10 bases fit TRBD2. CDR1 and CDR2 (germline): LNHNV, YYDKDF (reference sequence). Trimming at V came to 5 bases and at J to 5 bases, leaving 2 bases not matched to a gene. There are 13 residues in the CDR3. CDR3 amino acids: CATSRTSGETQYF. The CDR3 DNA is TGTGCCACCAGCCGGACTAGCGGCGAGACCCAGTACTTC.

This clone came up a few times. The chain links TRBV28 to TRBJ2-7; 7 bases align to TRBD1. The CDR3 length is 14 residues. Per germline, CDR1 MDHEN and CDR2 SYDVKM. Losses at the gene ends were 6 bases for V and 5 bases for J; bases not matched to a gene: 10. This chain's CDR3 is CASSNSLQGNEQYF. CDR3 bases: TGTGCCAGCAGCAACTCCCTACAGGGGAACGAGCAGTACTTC.

This chain uses TRBV2 with TRBJ2-1; 8 bases fit TRBD1. Per germline, CDR1 SNHLY and CDR2 FYNNEI. The junction had 5 bases not matched to a gene; V was cut back by 6 bases and J by 4 bases. The CDR3 contains 14 residues. CDR3 amino acids: CASRGTGFYNEQFF. CDR3 DNA sequence: TGTGCCAGCAGGGGGACAGGTTTTTACAATGAGCAGTTCTTC.

This sequence joins TRBV7-2 and TRBJ1-4, with TRBD1 matching 9 bases. CDR1 and CDR2 (germline): SGHTA, FQGNSA. The junction had 8 bases not matched to a gene; V was cut back by 7 bases and J by 5 bases. This CDR3 is built from 15 residues. CDR3: CASTEGGTGNEKLFF. The CDR3 DNA is TGTGCCAGCACCGAAGGGGGGACAGGGAATGAAAAACTGTTTTTT.

V usage is TRBV5-4 and J usage is TRBJ2-5, with 14 bases that match TRBD2. V lost 3 bases to trimming and J lost 5 bases; unmatched junction nucleotides: 9. The CDR3 sequence is 17 residues long. Germline CDR1 SGHNT, CDR2 YYREEE (reference sequence). CDR3 sequence (DNA): TGTGCCAGCAGCTACTCACCGGGACTAGCGGGGGAGGAGACCCAGTACTTC. Its protein is CASSYSPGLAGEETQYF.

The chain recombines TRBV7-2 with TRBJ1-6; tentative D call: TRBD1 (5 bases). The germline gives CDR1 SGHTA, CDR2 FQGNSA. Deletions cut 4 bases from V and 9 bases from J, with 22 bases between. The CDR3 consists of 17 residues. CDR3 DNA sequence: TGTGCCAGCAGCTCCCTGGGGGGGGTAGGGCTGGCTTCACCCCTCCACTTT. As protein: CASSSLGGVGLASPLHF.

The V gene is TRBV27, the J gene TRBJ2-7; 11 bases fit TRBD1. J was trimmed by 7 bases and V by 3 bases; bases with no gene match: 8. CDR1 is MNHEY, CDR2 SMNVEV, per germline (reference sequence). CDR3 length: 15 residues. The chain's CDR3 is CASSFRDRGANEQYF. For the CDR3, the DNA is TGTGCCAGCAGTTTCCGGGACAGGGGGGCAAATGAGCAGTACTTC.

This sequence joins TRBV7-2 and TRBJ1-2; TRBD1 aligns across 7 bases. The CDR3 is 14 residues long. Germline CDR1 and CDR2: SGHTA and FQGNSA. V lost 3 bases to trimming and J lost 3 bases; unmatched junction nucleotides: 4. The DNA for the CDR3 is TGTGCCAGCAGCTTCCAGGGGGGCGACTATGGCTACACCTTC. Its protein product is CASSFQGGDYGYTF.